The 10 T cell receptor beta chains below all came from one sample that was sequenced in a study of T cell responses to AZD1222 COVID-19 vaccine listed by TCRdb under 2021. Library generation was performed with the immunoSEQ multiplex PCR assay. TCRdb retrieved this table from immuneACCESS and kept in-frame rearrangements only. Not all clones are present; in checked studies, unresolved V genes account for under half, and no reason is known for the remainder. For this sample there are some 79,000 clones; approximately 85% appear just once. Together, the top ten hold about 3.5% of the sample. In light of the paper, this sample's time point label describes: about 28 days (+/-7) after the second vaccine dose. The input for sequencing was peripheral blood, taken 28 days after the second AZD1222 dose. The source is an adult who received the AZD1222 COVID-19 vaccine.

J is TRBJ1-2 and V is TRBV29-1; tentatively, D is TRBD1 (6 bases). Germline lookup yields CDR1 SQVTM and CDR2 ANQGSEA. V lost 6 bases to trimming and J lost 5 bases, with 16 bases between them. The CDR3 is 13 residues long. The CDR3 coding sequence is TGCAGCGTCATGAGGGGGGGGCAATATGGCTACACCTTC. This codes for CSVMRGGQYGYTF.

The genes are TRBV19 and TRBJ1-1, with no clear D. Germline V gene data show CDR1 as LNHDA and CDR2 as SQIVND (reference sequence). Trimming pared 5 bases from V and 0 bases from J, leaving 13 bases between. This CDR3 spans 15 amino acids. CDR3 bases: TGTGCCAGTAGTCTCCCGGGCCGTGTGAACACTGAAGCTTTCTTT. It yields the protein CASSLPGRVNTEAFF.

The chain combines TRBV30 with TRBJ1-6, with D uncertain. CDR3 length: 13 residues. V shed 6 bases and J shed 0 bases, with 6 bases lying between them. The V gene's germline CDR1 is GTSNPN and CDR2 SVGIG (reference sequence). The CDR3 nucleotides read TGTGCCTGTTCAAGCTCCTATAATTCACCCCTCCACTTT. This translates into CACSSSYNSPLHF.

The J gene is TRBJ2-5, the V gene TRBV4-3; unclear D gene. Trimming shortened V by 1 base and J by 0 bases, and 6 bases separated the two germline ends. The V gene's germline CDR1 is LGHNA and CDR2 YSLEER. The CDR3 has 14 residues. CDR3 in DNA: TGCGCCAGCAGCCAAGTTGGGTACCAAGAGACCCAGTACTTC. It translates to CASSQVGYQETQYF.

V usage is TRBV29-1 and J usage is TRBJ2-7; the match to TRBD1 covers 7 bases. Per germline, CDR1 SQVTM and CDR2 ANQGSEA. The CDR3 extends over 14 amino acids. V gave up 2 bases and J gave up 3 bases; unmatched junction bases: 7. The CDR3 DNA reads TGCAGCGTTGAATACCCGGACAGGAGCTACGAGCAGTACTTC. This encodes CSVEYPDRSYEQYF.

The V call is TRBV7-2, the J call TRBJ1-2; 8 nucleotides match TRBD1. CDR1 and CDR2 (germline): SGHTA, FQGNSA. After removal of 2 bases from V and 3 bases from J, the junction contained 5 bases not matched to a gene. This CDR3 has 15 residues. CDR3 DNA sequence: TGTGCCAGCAGCTTACGTCACAGGGGGGACTATGGCTACACCTTC. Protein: CASSLRHRGDYGYTF.

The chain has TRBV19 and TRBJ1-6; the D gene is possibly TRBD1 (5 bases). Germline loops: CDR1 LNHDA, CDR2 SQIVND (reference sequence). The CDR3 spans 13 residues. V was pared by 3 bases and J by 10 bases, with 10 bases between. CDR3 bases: TGTGCCAGTAGTATGCCAGGGTCCTCACCCCTCCACTTT. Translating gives CASSMPGSSPLHF. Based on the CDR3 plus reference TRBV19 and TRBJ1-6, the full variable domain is DGGITQSPKYLFRKEGQNVTLSCEQNLNHDAMYWYRQDPGQGLRLIYYSQIVNDFQKGDIAEGYSVSREKKESFPLTVTSAQKNPTAFYLCASSMPGSSPLHFGNGTRLTVT.

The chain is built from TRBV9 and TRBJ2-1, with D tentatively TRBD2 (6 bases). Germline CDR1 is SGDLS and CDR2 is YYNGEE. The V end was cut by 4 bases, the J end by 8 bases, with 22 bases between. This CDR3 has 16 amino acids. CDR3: CASSKEGRGALHEQFF. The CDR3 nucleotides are TGTGCCAGCAGCAAAGAGGGGCGGGGAGCTCTACATGAGCAGTTCTTC.

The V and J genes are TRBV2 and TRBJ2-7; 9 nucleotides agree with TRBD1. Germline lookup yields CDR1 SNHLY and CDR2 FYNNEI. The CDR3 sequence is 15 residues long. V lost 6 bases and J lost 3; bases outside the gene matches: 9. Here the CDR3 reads CASREPGQGVYEQYF. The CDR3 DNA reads TGTGCCAGCAGGGAACCGGGACAGGGAGTCTACGAGCAGTACTTC.

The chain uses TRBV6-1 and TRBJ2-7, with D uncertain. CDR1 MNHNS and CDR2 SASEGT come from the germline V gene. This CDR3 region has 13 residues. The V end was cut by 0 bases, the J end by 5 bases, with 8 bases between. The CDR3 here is CASSEALPDEQYF. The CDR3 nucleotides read TGTGCCAGCAGTGAAGCGCTTCCAGACGAGCAGTACTTC.